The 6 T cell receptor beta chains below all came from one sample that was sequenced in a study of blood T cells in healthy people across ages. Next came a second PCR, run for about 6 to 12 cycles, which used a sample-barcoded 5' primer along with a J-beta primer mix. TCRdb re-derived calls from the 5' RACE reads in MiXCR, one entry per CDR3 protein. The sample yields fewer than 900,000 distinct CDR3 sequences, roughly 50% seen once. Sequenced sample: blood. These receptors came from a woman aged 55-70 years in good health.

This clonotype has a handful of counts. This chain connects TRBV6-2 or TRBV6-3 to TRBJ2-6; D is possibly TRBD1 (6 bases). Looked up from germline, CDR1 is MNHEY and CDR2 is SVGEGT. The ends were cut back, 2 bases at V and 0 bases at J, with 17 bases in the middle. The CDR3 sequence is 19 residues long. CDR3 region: CASSYVKGQPRSGANVLTF. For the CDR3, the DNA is TGTGCCAGCAGTTACGTGAAGGGACAACCTCGCTCTGGGGCCAACGTCCTGACTTTC.

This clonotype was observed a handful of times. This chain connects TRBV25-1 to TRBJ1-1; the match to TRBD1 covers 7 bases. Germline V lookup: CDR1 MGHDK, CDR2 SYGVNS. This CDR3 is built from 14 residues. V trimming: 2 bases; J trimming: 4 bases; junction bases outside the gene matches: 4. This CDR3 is CASSENRGPTEAFF. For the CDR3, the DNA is TGTGCCAGCAGTGAAAACAGGGGTCCCACTGAAGCTTTCTTT.

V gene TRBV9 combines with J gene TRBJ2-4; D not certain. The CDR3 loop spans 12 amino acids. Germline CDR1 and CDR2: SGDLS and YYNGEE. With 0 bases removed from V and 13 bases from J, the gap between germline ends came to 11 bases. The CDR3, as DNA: TGTGCCAGCAGCGTAGATGGTACAGAGCAGTACTTC. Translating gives CASSVDGTEQYF.

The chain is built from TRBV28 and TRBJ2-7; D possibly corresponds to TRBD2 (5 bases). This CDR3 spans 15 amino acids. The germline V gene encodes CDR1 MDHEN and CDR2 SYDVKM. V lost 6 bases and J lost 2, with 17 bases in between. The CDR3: CASSLVTGKAYEQYF. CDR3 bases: TGTGCCAGCAGCTTAGTGACGGGGAAGGCCTACGAGCAGTACTTC.

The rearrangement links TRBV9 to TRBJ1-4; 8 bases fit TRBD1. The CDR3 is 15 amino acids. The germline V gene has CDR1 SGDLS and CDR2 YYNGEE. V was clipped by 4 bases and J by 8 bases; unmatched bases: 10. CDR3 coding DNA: TGTGCCAGCAGCACCGGCGGACAGGGACGGGAAAAACTGTTTTTT. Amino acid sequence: CASSTGGQGREKLFF.

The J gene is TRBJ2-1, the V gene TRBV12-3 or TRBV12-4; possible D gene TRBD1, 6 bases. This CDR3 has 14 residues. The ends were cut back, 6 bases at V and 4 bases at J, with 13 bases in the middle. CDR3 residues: CASSPRGQYNEQFF. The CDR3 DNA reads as TGTGCCAGCAGCCCGCGAGGACAGTACAATGAGCAGTTCTTC.